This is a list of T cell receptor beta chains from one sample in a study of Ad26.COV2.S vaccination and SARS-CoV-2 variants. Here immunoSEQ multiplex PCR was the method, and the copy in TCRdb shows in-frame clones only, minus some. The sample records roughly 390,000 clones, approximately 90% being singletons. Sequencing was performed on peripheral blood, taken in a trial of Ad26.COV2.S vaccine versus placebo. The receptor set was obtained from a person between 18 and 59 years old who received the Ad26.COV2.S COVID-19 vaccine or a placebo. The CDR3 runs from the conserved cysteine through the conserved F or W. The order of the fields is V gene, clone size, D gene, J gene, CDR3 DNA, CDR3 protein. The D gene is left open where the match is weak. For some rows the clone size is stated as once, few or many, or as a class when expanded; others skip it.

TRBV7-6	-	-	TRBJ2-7	TGTGCCAGCAGCCGAGGGGTCCGCTCCTACGAGCAGTACTTC	CASSRGVRSYEQYF
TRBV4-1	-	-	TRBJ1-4	TGCGCCAGCAGCCAAGACCCTACTAATGAAAAACTGTTTTTT	CASSQDPTNEKLFF
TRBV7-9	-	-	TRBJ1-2	TGTGCCAGCAGCGCGGCATCTACGAGCTATGGCTACACCTTC	CASSAASTSYGYTF
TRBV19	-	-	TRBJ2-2	TGTGCCAGTAGCGACCTAACCTCGAACACCGGGGAGCTGTTTTTT	CASSDLTSNTGELFF
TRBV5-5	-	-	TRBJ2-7	TGTGCCAGCAGCTACCAGTGGAGCGGGCCCTCCACCTACGAGCAGTACTTC	CASSYQWSGPSTYEQYF
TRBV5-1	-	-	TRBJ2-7	TGCGCCAGCAGCTTACGACAGGACGAGCAGTACTTC	CASSLRQDEQYF
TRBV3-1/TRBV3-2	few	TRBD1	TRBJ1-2	TGTGCCAGCAGCCTTAAGCCACAGGGGGCTTCAAGGGCTGGCTACACCTTC	CASSLKPQGASRAGYTF
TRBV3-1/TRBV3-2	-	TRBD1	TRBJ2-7	TGTGCCAGCAGCCAAGCCGGGACAGGCACCCGCGAGCAGTACTTC	CASSQAGTGTREQYF
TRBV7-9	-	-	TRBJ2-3	TGTGCCAGCAGTTTAAAAAGGGACGCCACAGATACGCAGTATTTT	CASSLKRDATDTQYF
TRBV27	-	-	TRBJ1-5	TGTGCCAGCAGTTTACGACACCCTGCTCAGCCCCAGCATTTT	CASSLRHPAQPQHF
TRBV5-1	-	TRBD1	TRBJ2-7	TGCGCCAGCAGCTTGGGGGGACAGTTCTACGAGCAGTACTTC	CASSLGGQFYEQYF
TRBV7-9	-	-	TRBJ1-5	TGTGCCAGCAGCTTTAGTACAGGTGGGGAGTGGCAGCCCCAGCATTTT	CASSFSTGGEWQPQHF
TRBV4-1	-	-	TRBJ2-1	TGCGCCAGCAGCCAAAAACAACGGGGGAGGTCCTACAATGAGCAGTTCTTC	CASSQKQRGRSYNEQFF
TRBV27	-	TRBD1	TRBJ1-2	TGTGCCAGCAGTACGGGACAGGGGGGGTACTATGGCTACACCTTC	CASSTGQGGYYGYTF
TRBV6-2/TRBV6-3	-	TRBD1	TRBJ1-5	TGTGCCAGCAGTTATTCAGGGGGCTGGTATCAGCCCCAGCATTTT	CASSYSGGWYQPQHF
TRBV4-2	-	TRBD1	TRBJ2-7	TGTGCCAGCAGCCCCGGACAGGGTGATTTCGAGCAGTACTTC	CASSPGQGDFEQYF
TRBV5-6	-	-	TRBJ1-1	TGTGCCAGCAGCTCTCAGGGTTGGAACACTGAAGCTTTCTTT	CASSSQGWNTEAFF
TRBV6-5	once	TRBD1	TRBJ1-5	TGTGCCAGCAGTTCCATGGGAGGGGGCAAGTGGCATTTT	CASSSMGGGKWHF
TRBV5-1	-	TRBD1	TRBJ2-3	TGCGCCAGTCAGAAACTGGGACAGGGTGGCACAGATACGCAGTATTTT	CASQKLGQGGTDTQYF
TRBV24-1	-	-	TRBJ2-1	TGTGCCACCAGTTCTAGGAGGGCGAATGAGCAGTTCTTC	CATSSRRANEQFF
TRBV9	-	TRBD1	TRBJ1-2	TGTGCCAGCAGCGCCGGGGACAGTTTCTATGGCTACACCTTC	CASSAGDSFYGYTF
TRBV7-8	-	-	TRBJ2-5	TGTGCCAGCAGCTTAAGAGTTCCTGAGACCCAGTACTTC	CASSLRVPETQYF
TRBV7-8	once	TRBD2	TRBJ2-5	TGTGCCAGCAGCTTAGCAGCGGGGGTTCAAGAGACCCAGTACTTC	CASSLAAGVQETQYF
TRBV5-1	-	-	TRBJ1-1	TGCGCCAGCAGCTTAGTGGGGACTGAAGCTTTCTTT	CASSLVGTEAFF
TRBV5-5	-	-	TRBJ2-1	TGTGCCAGCAGCTTGGCTGTGATGAGCTCCTACAATGAGCAGTTCTTC	CASSLAVMSSYNEQFF
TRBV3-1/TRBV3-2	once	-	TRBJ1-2	TGTGCCAGCAGTACCTCAGGGCCCTATGGCTACACCTTC	CASSTSGPYGYTF
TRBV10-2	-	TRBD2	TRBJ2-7	TGCGCCAGCTGGACTAGCGGGGTCTACGAGCAGTACTTC	CASWTSGVYEQYF
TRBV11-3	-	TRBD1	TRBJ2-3	TGTGCCAGCAGCGGTGGGACAGGGGCTTTCACAGATACGCAGTATTTT	CASSGGTGAFTDTQYF
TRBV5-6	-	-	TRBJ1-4	TGTGCCAGCAGCTTCTCTTACAACAATGAAAAACTGTTTTTT	CASSFSYNNEKLFF
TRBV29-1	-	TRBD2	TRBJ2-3	TGCAGCGTTGAAGCCCACGCTAGCGGGGGTTATAGAGATACGCAGTATTTT	CSVEAHASGGYRDTQYF
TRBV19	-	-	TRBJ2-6	TGTGCCAGTGCTACGCTCAGCGGCTCTGGGGCCAACGTCCTGACTTTC	CASATLSGSGANVLTF
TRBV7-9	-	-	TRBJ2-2	TGTGCCAGCAGCCTGACAAAAGCGGCCGGGGAGCTGTTTTTT	CASSLTKAAGELFF